These 12 T cell receptor beta chains came from one sample sequenced in a study of blood T cell repertoires in COVID-19 (dated by TCRdb to between 2020 and 2021). Libraries came from the immunoSEQ multiplex PCR assay. Imported from immuneACCESS, the table was reduced by TCRdb to in-frame sequences with V and J called. These copies leave out some clones; in studies compared against another copy, an unresolved V gene accounts for under half, and the cause of the remainder is not known. The sample table records approximately 260,000 clones; around four fifths of these occur just once. Jointly, the top ten make up roughly 4.2% of the sample. Sequenced input: peripheral blood. The source is a woman aged 40-49 years with active or convalescent COVID-19.

The chain combines TRBV7-8 with TRBJ1-2; tentative D call: TRBD1 (6 bases). Germline CDR1 and CDR2: SGHVS and FQNEAQ. V was trimmed by 5 bases and J by 4 bases, leaving 17 bases between them. The CDR3 extends over 15 amino acids. CDR3 sequence reads: CASSTRETGLYGYTF. The CDR3 coding sequence is TGTGCCAGCAGCACCCGCGAGACAGGCCTCTATGGCTACACCTTC.

The chain employs TRBV6-6 and TRBJ1-6; 8 bases agree with TRBD1. With V trimmed by 5 bases and J by 7 bases, 16 bases remained unmatched. From germline, CDR1 is MNHNY and CDR2 SVGAGI (reference sequence). This CDR3 has 18 amino acids. The CDR3 nucleotides read TGTGCCAGCAGTCGGGGGATGACAGGGGCCTCAAAGAATTCACCCCTCCACTTT. Residues: CASSRGMTGASKNSPLHF.

This sequence joins TRBV5-1 and TRBJ1-1; D unclear. V gave up 4 bases and J gave up 0 bases, with 13 bases separating them. There are 15 residues in the CDR3. Germline V gene sequence: CDR1 SGHRS, CDR2 YFSETQ. CDR3 DNA sequence: TGCGCCAGCAGCCCGAAGACTCGGGTGAACACTGAAGCTTTCTTT. Translated: CASSPKTRVNTEAFF.

The chain carries TRBV5-4 and TRBJ1-2; 7 nucleotides align to TRBD1. The V segment lost 1 base and the J segment 2 bases; nucleotides outside the gene matches: 2. CDR3 length: 14 residues. CDR1 and CDR2 from the germline V gene are SGHNT and YYREEE (reference sequence). The DNA for the CDR3 is TGTGCCAGCAGCTTGTCGACAGGGAACTATGGCTACACCTTC. Its protein is CASSLSTGNYGYTF.

The V gene is TRBV11-2, the J gene TRBJ2-7; tentatively, D is TRBD1 (6 bases). This CDR3 contains 13 residues. Germline lookup yields CDR1 SGHAT and CDR2 FQNNGV. V lost 3 bases and J lost 2, with 8 bases in between. CDR3 region: CASSFGTPYEQYF. The CDR3 DNA sequence: TGTGCCAGCAGCTTCGGGACACCCTACGAGCAGTACTTC.

This clone turned up a few times. The chain joins TRBV7-6 to TRBJ2-7; 9 positions match TRBD2. The CDR3 is 16 amino acids. The V segment lost 5 bases and the J segment 4 bases; nucleotides outside the gene matches: 12. Germline CDR1 SGHVS, CDR2 FNYEAQ. This chain's CDR3 is CASSVRPSGGPYEQYF. The CDR3 DNA follows: TGTGCCAGCAGCGTCCGGCCGAGCGGGGGGCCATACGAGCAGTACTTC.

There are many counts of this clone. The V call is TRBV3-1 (or the pseudogene TRBV3-2), the J call TRBJ2-3; TRBD2 matches at 9 bases. Germline loops: CDR1 LGHDT, CDR2 YNNKEL (reference sequence). Trimming at V came to 3 bases and at J to 7 bases, leaving 8 bases not matched to a gene. The CDR3 has 15 amino acids. CDR3 region: CASSQLSGGRHTQYF. In nucleotides, the CDR3 is TGTGCCAGCAGCCAGCTAAGCGGGGGGCGACATACGCAGTATTTT.

This chain links TRBV5-1 with TRBJ2-1; TRBD1 aligns across 7 bases. Germline trimming cut 4 bases from V and 4 bases from J; bases unmatched to any gene: 5. The CDR3 length is 14 residues. Germline CDR1 SGHRS, CDR2 YFSETQ. CDR3 in amino acids: CASSPGQEYNEQFF. CDR3 bases: TGCGCCAGCAGCCCAGGACAGGAGTACAATGAGCAGTTCTTC.

V is TRBV29-1 and J is TRBJ1-1, with 7 bases that match TRBD1. This CDR3 is built from 15 residues. The ends lost 6 bases at V and 3 bases at J; junction bases unmatched: 13. The germline gives CDR1 SQVTM, CDR2 ANQGSEA. The CDR3 spells CSVCLRGQTDTEAFF. CDR3 DNA: TGCAGCGTCTGCCTCAGGGGACAGACGGACACTGAAGCTTTCTTT.

The chain couples TRBV2 to TRBJ2-2, with TRBD2 matching over 7 bases. The CDR3 covers 15 residues. Per germline, CDR1 SNHLY and CDR2 FYNNEI. Unmatched junction bases numbered 10, after V lost 6 bases and J lost 6 bases. The CDR3 DNA reads as TGTGCCAGCAGCGCCGGGACTACGGCCCCCGGGGAGCTGTTTTTT. Translated, it gives CASSAGTTAPGELFF.

J is TRBJ2-1 and V is TRBV5-1; D unresolved. Germline V lookup: CDR1 SGHRS, CDR2 YFSETQ. CDR3 length equals 14 residues. V dropped 0 bases and J dropped 6 bases, with 10 bases sitting between them. The CDR3 nucleotides are TGCGCCAGCAGCTTGGGTGGGTCGGGCAATGAGCAGTTCTTC. Protein: CASSLGGSGNEQFF.

The genes are TRBV3-1 (or the pseudogene TRBV3-2) and TRBJ1-3, with D uncertain. The CDR3 extends over 16 amino acids. V lost 1 base and J 0 bases, leaving 10 bases between the germline ends. Germline assignment: CDR1 LGHDT and CDR2 YNNKEL (reference sequence). CDR3 bases: TGTGCCAGCAGCCAAGCACTCGCCGACTCTGGAAACACCATATATTTT. It yields the protein CASSQALADSGNTIYF.